This T cell receptor (beta chain) was captured by sequencing in a study of CD8 T cells in ankylosing spondylitis. Study results and limitations: Reportedly, significant enrichment of disease-linked clones occurred in matched ankylosing spondylitis synovial fluid. Ankylosing spondylitis blood appeared to be characterized by a TCR beta motif of 8 or 9 highly homologous variants.

Comments on this clonotype: The antigen remains unidentified.

TCRdb reprocessed the 5' RACE reads with MiXCR, giving one entry per CDR3 protein. The sample consists of approximately 340,000 distinct CDR3 sequences, approximately 15% of them appearing once. Germline V gives CDR1 LGHNA, CDR2 YNFKEQ. This CDR3 has 16 residues. V lost 1 base and J lost 10; bases outside the gene matches: 12. The sample comprised blood, either unsorted or a sorted T cell fraction (not recorded which). The TCR comes from a male donor with ankylosing spondylitis or in good health (not recorded which). This chain links TRBV4-2 with TRBJ2-1; 8 bases agree with TRBD2. CDR3 sequence: CASSQVTKLAAYEQFF. In nucleotides, the CDR3 is TGTGCCAGCAGCCAAGTGACCAAACTAGCGGCTTACGAGCAGTTCTTC.